These 3 T cell receptor beta chains share one sample of origin, sequenced in a study of blood T cells in healthy people across ages. The second PCR ran about 6 to 12 cycles with a sample-barcoded 5' primer and J-beta primers. TCRdb ran MiXCR on the 5' RACE reads and lists one entry per CDR3 protein. The data show roughly 1,000,000 distinct CDR3 sequences, around 27% seen once. The same sample was also used in a study of T cells of mothers and their children.

Sequenced sample: blood. The receptors shown here come from a girl aged 2 to 10 in good health.

The chain combines TRBV20-1 with TRBJ2-5, with D perhaps TRBD1 (5 bases). The CDR3 consists of 13 residues. Germline CDR1 and CDR2: DFQATT and SNEGSKA (reference sequence). V was cut by 8 bases and J by 7 bases, with 20 bases left in between. CDR3 sequence: CSPDSRVWTTQYF. The CDR3 DNA reads as TGCAGTCCCGACAGCAGGGTTTGGACGACCCAGTACTTC.

The genes are TRBV6-4 and TRBJ1-1; TRBD1 is a possible D gene (5 bases). Deletions cut 2 bases from V and 2 bases from J, with 6 bases between. Looked up from germline, CDR1 is MRHNA and CDR2 is SNTAGT. The CDR3 contains 13 residues. This CDR3 reads CASSDRDNTEAFF. In DNA, the CDR3 is TGTGCCAGCAGTGACCGGGACAACACTGAAGCTTTCTTT.

The V gene is TRBV7-8, the J gene TRBJ2-1, with D unresolved. The last part of the DNA fits TRBJ2-7 better; the J call may be wrong. From germline, CDR1 is SGHVS and CDR2 FQNEAQ. This CDR3 has 14 residues. The CDR3 sequence: CASSENLGPYEQYF. The CDR3 DNA sequence: TGTGCCAGCAGCGAAAACCTCGGCCCCTACGAGCAGTACTTC.